The 8 T cell receptor beta chains in this list originate from one sample, sequenced in a study of T cells in tumors after PD-1 blockade. The method was immunoSEQ multiplex PCR; TCRdb's version includes in-frame clones alone and lacks a portion of them. The profile shows approximately 47,000 clones, over 70% of them singletons. The source was PBMCs, collected before anti-PD-1 treatment. The receptor source for this set is a human donor with basal cell carcinoma.

V usage is TRBV18 and J usage is TRBJ2-1; 10 bases match TRBD2. There are 14 residues in the CDR3. V shed 1 base, J shed 10 bases, and the junction held 4 bases outside the gene matches. CDR1 is KGHSH and CDR2 is LQKENI in the germline V gene. The CDR3 nucleotides are TGTGCCAGCTCACCACTGATACTAGCGGGGGAGCAGTTCTTC. The encoded protein is CASSPLILAGEQFF.

This clone was recorded only once. This rearrangement joins TRBV3-1 (or the pseudogene TRBV3-2) to TRBJ1-1, with D perhaps TRBD1 (6 bases). Deletions cut 2 bases from V and 3 bases from J, with 7 bases between. The CDR3 has 13 amino acids. Per germline, CDR1 LGHDT and CDR2 YNNKEL (reference sequence). In nucleotides, the CDR3 is TGTGCCAGCAGCCAAACAGGGTACACTGAAGCTTTCTTT. Translating gives CASSQTGYTEAFF.

The sample holds a few counts of this clone. The chain combines TRBV5-1 with TRBJ2-7; D ambiguous. Trimming stripped 1 base from V and 5 bases from J, with 10 bases between. CDR1 SGHRS and CDR2 YFSETQ come from the germline V gene. The CDR3 runs 13 residues. The CDR3 DNA follows: TGCGCCAGCAGCTTGAGACTGGACGACGAGCAGTACTTC. This translates into CASSLRLDDEQYF.

The chain employs TRBV5-6 and TRBJ2-7; 7 nucleotides agree with TRBD1. The CDR3 totals 13 residues. CDR1 and CDR2 from the germline V gene are SGHDT and YYEEEE. Trimming at V came to 0 bases and at J to 5 bases, leaving 2 bases not matched to a gene. This CDR3 is CASSLGQGDEQYF. The DNA of the CDR3 is TGTGCCAGCAGCTTGGGACAGGGAGACGAGCAGTACTTC.

The rearrangement links TRBV2 to TRBJ2-3; 7 bases align to TRBD1. V lost 10 bases to trimming and J lost 2 bases; unmatched junction nucleotides: 6. The CDR3 totals 13 residues. Per germline, CDR1 SNHLY and CDR2 FYNNEI. CDR3 coding DNA: TGTGCCACTACCGGACAGGTCACAGATACGCAGTATTTT. It codes for CATTGQVTDTQYF.

V usage is TRBV10-3 and J usage is TRBJ2-2, with TRBD1 as a possible D gene (6 bases). The CDR3 extends over 15 amino acids. From germline, CDR1 is ENHRY and CDR2 SYGVKD. Trimming stripped 5 bases from V and 3 bases from J, with 13 bases between. For the CDR3, the DNA is TGTGCCATCAGTCCCAGGGGTTGGGACACCGGGGAGCTGTTTTTT. Its translation is CAISPRGWDTGELFF.

This clone has just one count. The DNA of the CDR3 is TGTGCCAGCAGTTCATTAGCGGGGGGAGGGGAGACCCAGTACTTC. Translation: CASSSLAGGGETQYF. V usage is TRBV28 and J usage is TRBJ2-5; 10 nucleotides agree with TRBD2. Germline V gene data show CDR1 as MDHEN and CDR2 as SYDVKM. V shed 4 bases, J shed 5 bases, and the junction held 7 bases outside the gene matches. The CDR3 contains 15 residues. Complete variable domain (other parts from reference TRBV28 and TRBJ2-5): DVKVTQSSRYLVKRTGEKVFLECVQDMDHENMFWYRQDPGLGLRLIYFSYDVKMKEKGDIPEGYSVSREKKERFSLILESASTNQTSMYLCASSSLAGGGETQYFGPGTRLLVL.

V is TRBV7-8 and J is TRBJ1-6; no clear D gene. This CDR3 region has 17 residues. Germline-derived CDR1 and CDR2 are SGHVS and FQNEAQ. The V gene lost 3 bases and the J gene lost 3 bases, with 15 bases spanning the gap. CDR3 residues: CASSFKSPEYYNSPLHF. The CDR3 region has the DNA TGTGCCAGCAGCTTTAAAAGTCCAGAGTACTATAATTCACCCCTCCACTTT.